Sequencing of this T cell receptor (beta chain) was carried out in a study of cytomegalovirus exposure and HLA in healthy donors. Overall study context: Prior work identified around 120 million unique TCR beta sequences in 150 million to 200 million T cells. Ancestry clustering placed around four fifths of several hundred genotyped donors in the Caucasian-associated cluster. Whole-study findings and limits: When a later analysis compared HLA-associated TCR beta chains with equally common others, the HLA-associated chains turned out to be more clonally expanded and to have lower generation probabilities.

60 Vbeta and 13 Jbeta primers were used in PCR. Using immunoSEQ multiplex PCR, the repertoire was profiled, and TCRdb retains in-frame clones only, with some absent. This sample has 84,000 or so clones; roughly 60% occur once, and the top ten carry about 5%. The sample holds a few counts of this clone. Antigen specificity is unknown. V lost 5 bases and J 0 bases, leaving 10 bases between the germline ends. The germline V gene has CDR1 MDHEN and CDR2 SYDVKM. The CDR3 length is 15 residues. V usage is TRBV28 and J usage is TRBJ1-4, with D unclear. The material sequenced was PBMCs. The sequence was collected from a woman under 40 in good health and CMV-seropositive. CDR3 loop: CASSAGGATNEKLFF. The CDR3 region has the DNA TGTGCCAGCAGTGCCGGAGGTGCAACTAATGAAAAACTGTTTTTT.